The 4 T cell receptor beta chains presented below share a single source sample, sequenced in a study. Each CDR3 protein gets one entry after TCRdb re-called the RT-PCR reads with MiXCR. In the table there are 550,000 to 750,000 distinct CDR3 sequences, 13% to 15% of which are singletons. Material for sequencing was memory CD4+ T cells from blood. The receptors were gathered from a female donor in good health, serving as a healthy control.

This clonotype has more than one count but fewer than ten. The chain joins TRBV20-1 to TRBJ2-2, with TRBD2 identical over 13 bases. The germline CDR1 and CDR2 sequences are DFQATT and SNEGSKA (reference sequence). The CDR3 extends over 15 amino acids. V lost 5 bases and J lost 4; bases outside the gene matches: 4. In nucleotides, the CDR3 is TGCAGTGCTGGACTAGCGGGAGTGGGCACCGGGGAGCTGTTTTTT. Translated, it gives CSAGLAGVGTGELFF.

The V and J genes are TRBV6-5 and TRBJ2-2; 8 bases line up with TRBD1. V lost 6 bases and J lost 6; bases outside the gene matches: 6. The length of the CDR3 is 14 residues. Per germline, CDR1 MNHEY and CDR2 SVGAGI. DNA for the CDR3: TGTGCCAGCAGGGGCAGGGGGCAGGCCGGGGAGCTGTTTTTT. This translates into CASRGRGQAGELFF.

A few counts support this clonotype. The V and J genes are TRBV25-1 and TRBJ2-3; the match to TRBD2 covers 10 bases. CDR1 and CDR2 (germline): MGHDK, SYGVNS. J was trimmed by 4 bases and V by 6 bases; bases with no gene match: 13. This CDR3 comprises 17 residues. CDR3 residues: CASSPLRLAGASDTQYF. DNA for the CDR3: TGTGCCAGCAGCCCCCTGAGGCTAGCGGGGGCCTCAGATACGCAGTATTTT. Together with reference TRBV25-1 and TRBJ2-3, the CDR3 gives the full variable domain: EADIYQTPRYLVIGTGKKITLECSQTMGHDKMYWYQQDPGMELHLIHYSYGVNSTEKGDLSSESTVSRIRTEHFPLTLESARPSHTSQYLCASSPLRLAGASDTQYFGPGTRLTVL.

Details on this clonotype: A much larger clone is a single base away; this may be a read error. The chain links TRBV6-5 to TRBJ1-1, with 9 nucleotides matching TRBD1. The CDR3 covers 15 residues. Trimming took 6 bases from V and 1 from J; bases not matched to a gene: 6. Germline assignment: CDR1 MNHEY and CDR2 SVGAGI. CDR3 region: CASRLGTGRNTEAFF. The CDR3 region has the DNA TGTGCCAGCAGACTAGGGACAGGGAGGAACACTGAAGCTTTCTTT.